The present TCR beta chain was sequenced within a study of blood T cell repertoires in COVID-19. For the study at large: T cells, B-cell-depleted T cells, or PBMCs provided the cDNA or gDNA that served as material.

V lost 3 bases, J lost 4 bases, and 6 bases stayed unmatched. CDR3 length: 16 amino acids. The germline gives CDR1 SGDLS, CDR2 YYNGEE. Sequenced by immunoSEQ multiplex PCR; TCRdb stores in-frame clones only, minus some. This table holds roughly 180,000 clones, roughly nine tenths found once. The specimen sequenced was peripheral blood. The TCR was taken from a man between 18 and 29 years old with acute or convalescent COVID-19. The gene calls are TRBV9 and TRBJ2-5; 13 nucleotides line up with TRBD2. The CDR3 coding sequence is TGTGCCAGCAGCGGAACTAGCGGGGGGGCCGGAGAGACCCAGTACTTC. Residues: CASSGTSGGAGETQYF.